Following are 13 T cell receptor beta chains from one sample sequenced in a study of PD-L1 blockade in urothelial cancer. Profiled with immunoSEQ multiplex PCR; TCRdb holds only in-frame clones, not every one. The sample yields 30,000 to 40,000 clones, around four fifths seen once. This specimen was PBMCs, taken around atezolizumab (anti-PD-L1) treatment. The receptors were gathered from a man aged 60-69 years with urothelial cancer.

This clone was seen a single time. J is TRBJ2-3 and V is TRBV5-6; D might be TRBD1 (5 bases). The germline V and J ends were trimmed by 4 bases and 2 bases, with 8 bases remaining between them. CDR1 and CDR2 (germline): SGHDT, YYEEEE. This CDR3 region has 13 residues. CDR3 DNA: TGTGCCAGCAGCCAAGGGGACACAGATACGCAGTATTTT. Encoded protein: CASSQGDTDTQYF.

The rearrangement uses TRBV28 and TRBJ1-1; D is possibly TRBD1 (5 bases). With 1 base removed from V and 5 bases from J, the gap between germline ends came to 11 bases. The CDR3 length is 14 residues. The germline V gene encodes CDR1 MDHEN and CDR2 SYDVKM. The CDR3 DNA reads TGTGCCAGCAGTTTATTAGGAGGGGCAACTGAAGCTTTCTTT. This translates into CASSLLGGATEAFF.

The V gene is TRBV5-4, the J gene TRBJ2-7; TRBD2 aligns across 9 bases. Germline V gene sequence: CDR1 SGHNT, CDR2 YYREEE (reference sequence). This CDR3 region has 13 residues. The trim removed 3 bases at V and 7 bases at J, leaving 5 bases unmatched. The CDR3 sequence is CASSSGLAREQYF. The CDR3 DNA sequence: TGTGCCAGCAGCTCGGGACTAGCAAGAGAGCAGTACTTC.

The V gene is TRBV6-5, the J gene TRBJ1-1; no firm D call. This CDR3 has 14 amino acids. Germline V CDR1 and CDR2: MNHEY, SVGAGI. The V and J ends lost 5 bases and 3 bases respectively, with 13 bases between them. CDR3 protein: CASSPSGLHTEAFF. CDR3 coding DNA: TGTGCCAGCAGTCCCTCGGGGTTGCACACTGAAGCTTTCTTT.

The V call is TRBV5-1, the J call TRBJ2-1; TRBD2 matches 14 bases. The germline gives CDR1 SGHRS, CDR2 YFSETQ. CDR3 length: 17 amino acids. Trimming at V came to 0 bases and at J to 6 bases, leaving 5 bases not matched to a gene. This CDR3 is CASSLARGTSGSNEQFF. CDR3 nucleotides: TGCGCCAGCAGCTTGGCAAGGGGGACTAGCGGGAGCAATGAGCAGTTCTTC.

This clone was seen a single time. The gene calls are TRBV19 and TRBJ1-5; tentatively, D is TRBD1 (6 bases). The CDR3 totals 17 residues. Germline values: CDR1 LNHDA, CDR2 SQIVND (reference sequence). Trimming shortened V by 5 bases and J by 0 bases, and 17 bases separated the two germline ends. CDR3: CASSEDRPNYSNQPQHF. Here the CDR3 DNA reads TGTGCCAGTAGTGAAGACAGGCCCAACTATAGCAATCAGCCCCAGCATTTT. Variable domain in full (rest from reference TRBV19 and TRBJ1-5): DGGITQSPKYLFRKEGQNVTLSCEQNLNHDAMYWYRQDPGQGLRLIYYSQIVNDFQKGDIAEGYSVSREKKESFPLTVTSAQKNPTAFYLCASSEDRPNYSNQPQHFGDGTRLSIL.

The chain has TRBV7-2 and TRBJ2-7; D possibly corresponds to TRBD1 (6 bases). V dropped 5 bases and J dropped 0 bases, with 14 bases sitting between them. Germline CDR1 is SGHTA and CDR2 is FQGNSA. This CDR3 region has 15 residues. CDR3 bases: TGTGCCAGCAGCCCCCAGGGGATCCTCTCCTACGAGCAGTACTTC. It encodes CASSPQGILSYEQYF.

The chain joins TRBV7-9 to TRBJ1-1; D is possibly TRBD1 (5 bases). The CDR3 consists of 14 residues. CDR1 is SEHNR and CDR2 is FQNEAQ in the germline V gene (reference sequence). The ends were cut back, 1 base at V and 2 bases at J, with 8 bases in the middle. CDR3 amino acids: CASSLDGANTEAFF. CDR3 nucleotide sequence: TGTGCCAGCAGCTTAGATGGGGCCAACACTGAAGCTTTCTTT.

This chain joins TRBV6-6 and TRBJ1-6, with 8 bases aligning to TRBD1. CDR1 is MNHNY, CDR2 SVGAGI, per germline (reference sequence). CDR3 length equals 15 residues. Germline trimming cut 7 bases from V and 7 bases from J; bases unmatched to any gene: 9. CDR3 nucleotide sequence: TGTGCCAGCACCGCGACAGGGGTGAGCAATTCACCCCTCCACTTT. Translating gives CASTATGVSNSPLHF.

The chain employs TRBV7-2 and TRBJ1-1; 9 bases line up with TRBD1. The CDR3 runs to 12 residues. V dropped 3 bases and J dropped 10; count of bases not matched to a gene: 3. Germline CDR1 and CDR2: SGHTA and FQGNSA. The CDR3 spells CASSFETGGAFF. The DNA of the CDR3 is TGTGCCAGCAGCTTCGAGACAGGGGGAGCTTTCTTT.

The rearrangement links TRBV7-9 to TRBJ2-7; the match to TRBD2 covers 7 bases. The CDR3 covers 15 residues. Germline loops: CDR1 SEHNR, CDR2 FQNEAQ (reference sequence). V lost 7 bases and J lost 3; bases outside the gene matches: 12. This CDR3 reads CASIRNLAALYEQYF. CDR3 DNA sequence: TGTGCCAGCATCCGTAATCTAGCGGCCCTCTACGAGCAGTACTTC.

The V gene is TRBV19, the J gene TRBJ1-5; tentative D call: TRBD1 (5 bases). The CDR3 loop spans 14 amino acids. V was clipped by 6 bases and J by 4 bases, with 13 bases between them. Germline CDR1 is LNHDA and CDR2 is SQIVND (reference sequence). The CDR3 region is CASRVRVENQPQHF. Here the CDR3 DNA reads TGTGCCAGTAGAGTCAGGGTGGAGAATCAGCCCCAGCATTTT.

This clone was detected once. The chain couples TRBV5-4 to TRBJ1-4; the D gene is possibly TRBD1 (5 bases). Trimming stripped 9 bases from V and 8 bases from J, with 29 bases between. Per the germline V gene, CDR1 is SGHNT and CDR2 is YYREEE (reference sequence). The CDR3 has 17 residues. The CDR3 is CAIKQFTRGQIEEKLFF. The CDR3 coding sequence is TGTGCCATCAAGCAGTTTACAAGGGGCCAGATTGAAGAAAAACTGTTTTTT.